The 21 T cell receptor beta chains below all came from one sample that was sequenced in a study of lymphopenia after photon versus proton radiotherapy. The protocol was immunoSEQ multiplex PCR, while the TCRdb copy is restricted to in-frame clones and leaves out a portion. The sample has approximately 160,000 clones, 75% to 90% seen once. Source: peripheral blood, taken from a patient treated with photon-based radiotherapy. The source of these receptors is a man aged 50-59 years with gastric cancer.

The CDR3 DNA follows: TGTGCCAGCAGCTCCCGGGGGACCTACGAGCAGTACTTC. Its protein product is CASSSRGTYEQYF. The V and J genes are TRBV5-6 and TRBJ2-7; D may be TRBD2 (6 bases). The CDR3 runs 13 residues. CDR1 is SGHDT, CDR2 YYEEEE, per germline. Deletions cut 3 bases from V and 2 bases from J, with 9 bases between.

J is TRBJ2-2 and V is TRBV19; D gene ambiguous. This CDR3 is built from 12 residues. CDR1 is LNHDA, CDR2 SQIVND, per germline (reference sequence). Between the trimmed V and J ends, which lost 5 bases and 6 bases, there was a span of 7 bases. Here the CDR3 reads CASSAYAGELFF. In DNA form, the CDR3 reads TGTGCCAGTAGTGCTTATGCCGGGGAGCTGTTTTTT. Supplemented by reference TRBV19 and TRBJ2-2, the full variable domain reads DGGITQSPKYLFRKEGQNVTLSCEQNLNHDAMYWYRQDPGQGLRLIYYSQIVNDFQKGDIAEGYSVSREKKESFPLTVTSAQKNPTAFYLCASSAYAGELFFGEGSRLTVL.

The CDR3 reads CASSLTGTGSSNEQFF. DNA of the CDR3: TGTGCCAGCAGCTTAACCGGGACAGGGTCTAGCAATGAGCAGTTCTTC. The chain uses TRBV7-3 and TRBJ2-1; the match to TRBD1 covers 9 bases. Germline trimming cut 0 bases from V and 6 bases from J; bases unmatched to any gene: 6. Per the germline V gene, CDR1 is SGHTA and CDR2 is FQGTGA. The CDR3 runs to 16 residues.

V is TRBV7-9 and J is TRBJ2-7, with 12 bases lining up with TRBD2. V dropped 6 bases and J dropped 0; count of bases not matched to a gene: 0. Germline loops: CDR1 SEHNR, CDR2 FQNEAQ (reference sequence). The CDR3 length is 14 residues. The CDR3 DNA sequence: TGTGCCAGCAGGACTAGCGGGGGCTCCTACGAGCAGTACTTC. It yields the protein CASRTSGGSYEQYF.

This chain uses TRBV5-1 with TRBJ1-4; TRBD1 matches at 7 bases. CDR1 is SGHRS, CDR2 YFSETQ, per germline. The CDR3 consists of 14 residues. J lost 4 bases, V lost 7 bases, and 7 bases had no gene match. CDR3 coding DNA: TGCGCCAGCTCATCCGGGACAGTTAATGAAAAACTGTTTTTT. Amino acid sequence: CASSSGTVNEKLFF.

The chain couples TRBV5-5 to TRBJ2-5; D is possibly TRBD1 (5 bases). The V end lost 0 bases, the J end lost 5 bases, and 11 bases lay between the germline ends. The CDR3 contains 14 residues. Per germline, CDR1 SGHKS and CDR2 YYEKEE (reference sequence). Here the CDR3 reads CASSLAPGMETQYF. The CDR3 region has the DNA TGTGCCAGCAGCTTGGCACCAGGGATGGAGACCCAGTACTTC.

The genes are TRBV4-3 and TRBJ2-2; possible D gene TRBD1, 6 bases. The CDR3 covers 17 residues. CDR1 and CDR2 from the germline V gene are LGHNA and YSLEER. The ends were cut back, 0 bases at V and 8 bases at J, with 19 bases in the middle. The CDR3 reads CASSQEGQLGRTGELFF. The CDR3 DNA reads TGCGCCAGCAGCCAAGAAGGACAGCTTGGTCGGACTGGGGAGCTGTTTTTT.

To note about this clone: The sample has other DNA sequences that encode this CDR3 too. The chain carries TRBV7-9 and TRBJ1-1; D remains unclear. Per the germline V gene, CDR1 is SEHNR and CDR2 is FQNEAQ (reference sequence). This CDR3 has 14 residues. The V end lost 1 base, the J end lost 0 bases, and 6 bases lay between the germline ends. As DNA, the CDR3 is TGTGCCAGCAGCTTAGGGCAGGTGAACACTGAAGCTTTCTTT. This sequence encodes CASSLGQVNTEAFF.

The V and J genes are TRBV9 and TRBJ2-1; 8 bases line up with TRBD2. Trimming removed 2 bases from V and 4 bases from J; junction bases left unmatched: 5. The V gene's germline CDR1 is SGDLS and CDR2 YYNGEE. This CDR3 comprises 15 residues. The CDR3 DNA follows: TGTGCCAGCAGCGTGGGGCTAGCGGGTTACAATGAGCAGTTCTTC. It specifies CASSVGLAGYNEQFF.

CDR3 protein: CSVGGSSDNEQFF. The CDR3 nucleotides read TGCAGCGTTGGCGGGAGTAGTGACAATGAGCAGTTCTTC. The chain couples TRBV29-1 to TRBJ2-1; the match to TRBD2 covers 7 bases. The CDR3 runs 13 residues. Germline loops: CDR1 SQVTM, CDR2 ANQGSEA. V was clipped by 4 bases and J by 5 bases; unmatched bases: 5.

The V gene is TRBV5-6, the J gene TRBJ2-1; TRBD1 might be the D (6 bases). The length of the CDR3 is 16 residues. Deletions cut 0 bases from V and 0 bases from J, with 10 bases between. Germline lookup yields CDR1 SGHDT and CDR2 YYEEEE. The CDR3 loop reads CASSLAGVSSYNEQFF. In DNA form, the CDR3 reads TGTGCCAGCAGCTTGGCAGGGGTAAGCTCCTACAATGAGCAGTTCTTC.

The chain links TRBV27 to TRBJ2-1; TRBD1 is a possible D gene (6 bases). The CDR3 runs to 15 residues. Per germline, CDR1 MNHEY and CDR2 SMNVEV (reference sequence). The V and J ends lost 2 bases and 4 bases respectively, with 12 bases between them. In nucleotides, the CDR3 is TGTGCCAGCAGTTTAGGGACACTTCGTTACAATGAGCAGTTCTTC. Amino acid sequence: CASSLGTLRYNEQFF.

This clone showed up just once. V gene TRBV19 combines with J gene TRBJ2-1, with unresolved D. The CDR3 length is 13 residues. Germline V gene lookup returns CDR1 LNHDA and CDR2 SQIVND (reference sequence). Between the trimmed V and J ends, which lost 6 bases and 6 bases, there was a span of 12 bases. The CDR3, as DNA: TGTGCCAGTAGGCCGGCTAGTGCCAATGAGCAGTTCTTC. Translation gives CASRPASANEQFF. Using reference TRBV19 and TRBJ2-1 for the parts outside the CDR3, the full variable domain is DGGITQSPKYLFRKEGQNVTLSCEQNLNHDAMYWYRQDPGQGLRLIYYSQIVNDFQKGDIAEGYSVSREKKESFPLTVTSAQKNPTAFYLCASRPASANEQFFGPGTRLTVL.

This chain's CDR3 is CASSQQGYYEQYF. DNA for the CDR3: TGTGCCAGCAGCCAACAGGGATACTACGAGCAGTACTTC. The genes are TRBV13 and TRBJ2-7; possibly TRBD1 for D (6 bases). The CDR3 has 13 amino acids. Germline assignment: CDR1 PRHDT and CDR2 FYEKMQ (reference sequence). Trimming took 5 bases from V and 3 from J, leaving 11 bases between them.

V gene TRBV19 combines with J gene TRBJ2-5; unclear D gene. The CDR3 contains 11 residues. CDR1 and CDR2 (germline): LNHDA, SQIVND (reference sequence). V was cut by 7 bases and J by 5 bases, with 8 bases left in between. The CDR3 protein is CASTSAETQYF. CDR3 coding DNA: TGTGCCAGTACTTCTGCGGAGACCCAGTACTTC.

The V gene is TRBV12-5, the J gene TRBJ1-2, with 12 bases lining up with TRBD1. Looked up from germline, CDR1 is LGHNT and CDR2 is FRNRAP. This CDR3 region has 15 residues. V dropped 4 bases and J dropped 8; count of bases not matched to a gene: 8. The CDR3 DNA is TGTGCTAGTGGTTCCGGGACAGGGGGCATGAGCGGCTACACCTTC. Translated: CASGSGTGGMSGYTF.

This chain uses TRBV7-2 with TRBJ2-3, with 8 nucleotides matching TRBD2. Germline loops: CDR1 SGHTA, CDR2 FQGNSA. With 5 bases clipped from V and 7 bases from J, the junction kept 8 bases outside the gene matches. This CDR3 has 14 amino acids. The CDR3 DNA sequence: TGTGCCAGCAGCCCGGGAGGGCTCACGAATACGCAGTATTTT. Its translation is CASSPGGLTNTQYF.

This sequence joins TRBV27 and TRBJ2-6; D uncertain. V lost 4 bases to trimming and J lost 4 bases, with 17 bases between them. Per germline, CDR1 MNHEY and CDR2 SMNVEV (reference sequence). The CDR3 loop spans 17 amino acids. The CDR3, as DNA: TGTGCCAGCAGTTCTAGGCCCTGGCGCCACGGGGCCAACGTCCTGACTTTC. It specifies CASSSRPWRHGANVLTF.

V is TRBV11-3 and J is TRBJ2-4, with a possible D match to TRBD1 (6 bases). Germline CDR1 SGHNT, CDR2 YENEEA. V lost 5 bases, J lost 8 bases, and 19 bases lay in between. The CDR3 has 15 residues. In DNA, the CDR3 is TGTGCCAGCAGCCCGCGTTTTACAGGGTTGGACATTCAGTACTTC. Protein sequence: CASSPRFTGLDIQYF.

The chain combines TRBV5-4 with TRBJ2-7, with 9 bases fitting TRBD2. Germline V gene lookup returns CDR1 SGHNT and CDR2 YYREEE (reference sequence). The CDR3 runs 17 residues. V dropped 0 bases and J dropped 5; count of bases not matched to a gene: 12. CDR3 region: CASSLAGVASGIHEQYF. The CDR3 coding sequence is TGTGCCAGCAGCTTGGCCGGGGTAGCTAGCGGGATCCACGAGCAGTACTTC.

The rearrangement joins TRBV5-6 to TRBJ2-7; 14 bases fit TRBD2. CDR1 and CDR2 from the germline V gene are SGHDT and YYEEEE. The CDR3 is 15 amino acids. V shed 4 bases and J 6 bases; nucleotides not matched to a gene: 6. The CDR3 DNA reads TGTGCCAGCAGCCTGGGACTAGCGGGAGACGCCGAGCAGTACTTC. Its translation is CASSLGLAGDAEQYF. Combining the CDR3 with reference TRBV5-6 and TRBJ2-7 gives the whole variable domain DAGVTQSPTHLIKTRGQQVTLRCSPKSGHDTVSWYQQALGQGPQFIFQYYEEEERQRGNFPDRFSGHQFPNYSSELNVNALLLGDSALYLCASSLGLAGDAEQYFGPGTRLTVT.